The entry below describes one T cell receptor (beta chain). Antigen unknown. These data come from a study of radiotherapy plus CTLA-4 blockade in lung cancer. Study context: Across the patients, objective responses occurred in approximately 17%, and disease control in 31%.

Patients had chemo-refractory metastatic non-small-cell lung cancer and received focal radiation plus CTLA-4 blockade that used ipilimumab. Repertoires were generated with immunoSEQ multiplex PCR, while TCRdb's copy carries only in-frame clones and drops some. The sample has over 60,000 clones; about nine tenths are singletons. The CDR3 covers 13 residues. The V gene's germline CDR1 is SQVTM and CDR2 ANQGSEA. V lost 0 bases to trimming and J lost 6 bases; unmatched junction nucleotides: 2. Study-level points and caveats: TCR clones from tumors expanded in blood after radiotherapy plus ipilimumab. It was early blood T cell clone dynamics, with interferon-beta, that reportedly best predicted response.

The gene calls are TRBV29-1 and TRBJ2-4; 7 positions match TRBD1. The origin of this receptor is a human donor with non-small cell lung cancer that progressed on radiotherapy plus ipilimumab. Sequenced here: peripheral blood, sampled from a patient treated with radiotherapy plus ipilimumab. This CDR3 is CSVEEAGGNIQYF. The DNA for the CDR3 is TGCAGCGTTGAAGAGGCAGGGGGAAACATTCAGTACTTC.